These 30 T cell receptor delta chains came from one sample sequenced in a study of delta chain sequences of gamma delta T cells. TCRdb processed the 5' RACE reads again with the CATT caller. This table holds around 2,500 delta-chain clones, 28% found once. The sample was either unsorted cells or a sorted T cell fraction (not recorded which). The origin of the receptors is a human donor in good health.

In the case of this clone: Since a far larger clone is one base different, this is likely a read error. The rearrangement links TRDV2 to TRDJ1, with 11 bases lining up with TRDD3. With 5 bases clipped from V and 8 bases from J, the junction kept 9 bases outside the gene matches. CDR3 length: 14 residues. Per germline, CDR1 GEAIGNYY and CDR2 EKD. CDR3 residues: CACAVVGDTGKLIF. DNA of the CDR3: TGTGCCTGTGCCGTTGTGGGGGATACGGGAAAACTCATCTTT.

This clone counts as medium-sized. The chain couples TRDV2 to TRDJ3; D is uncertain. V was pared by 0 bases and J by 1 base, with 15 bases between. The CDR3 loop spans 19 amino acids. The V gene's germline CDR1 is GEAIGNYY and CDR2 EKD. CDR3 protein: CACDTLGGTGSWDTRQMFF. CDR3 in DNA: TGTGCCTGTGACACCCTCGGCGGGACAGGATCCTGGGACACCCGACAGATGTTTTTC.

This chain connects TRDV2 to TRDJ1; 9 positions agree with TRDD3. Unmatched junction bases numbered 8, after V lost 1 base and J lost 0 bases. The CDR3 runs to 17 residues. Germline-derived CDR1 and CDR2 are GEAIGNYY and EKD. The CDR3 protein is CACDTAGDTLHTDKLIF. CDR3 DNA sequence: TGTGCCTGTGACACGGCTGGGGATACGCTCCACACCGATAAACTCATCTTT.

No V gene was called, and the J gene is TRDJ1; the table's D call TRDD3 went unverified against the DNA. This CDR3 is 18 amino acids long. The chain's CDR3 is CASLLGNRPQGYADKLIF. The CDR3 nucleotides read TGTGCTTCTCTCTTGGGGAATCGCCCCCAGGGATACGCCGATAAACTCATCTTT.

For this clone: A much larger clone lies one base from this, so it may be a read error. The chain employs TRDV2 and TRDJ3, with D perhaps TRDD3 (5 bases). The CDR3 consists of 18 residues. Germline CDR1 reads GEAIGNYY; CDR2 reads EKD. This CDR3 is CACDTGDAISWDARQMFF. The CDR3 coding sequence is TGTGCCTGTGACACCGGCGATGCGATCTCCTGGGACGCCCGACAGATGTTTTTC.

As regards this clone: The protein recorded in TCRdb matches a much larger clone and deviates from this DNA's translation at residue 3, suggesting a read error; the protein here is obtained by translating the DNA. V usage is TRDV2 and J usage is TRDJ1, with TRDD3 identical over 9 bases. CDR3 length: 16 amino acids. The germline gives CDR1 GEAIGNYY, CDR2 EKD. CDR3 coding DNA: TGTGCCCGTGACACTTTAACTGGGGGACCCCGCGATAAACTCATCTTT. It encodes CARDTLTGGPRDKLIF.

About this clone itself: The protein that TCRdb holds for this DNA derives from a much larger clone and differs from the translated DNA at residue 11, which likely indicates a read error; the protein shown here is translated from the DNA. The CDR3 nucleotides read TGTGCCTGTGAACCCCTGGGGGCCCTGACCGTTAAACTCATCTTT. Protein sequence: CACEPLGALTVKLIF. The rearrangement joins TRDV2 to TRDJ1; 7 bases agree with TRDD3. Per the germline V gene, CDR1 is GEAIGNYY and CDR2 is EKD. The CDR3 sequence is 15 residues long.

In the case of this clone: A single base is all that separates this from a far larger clone, so a read error is likely. The chain is built from TRDV2 and TRDJ1; 11 nucleotides align to TRDD3. The V gene end was trimmed by 0 bases and the J gene end by 1 base; junction bases not matched to a gene: 9. The germline V gene encodes CDR1 GEAIGNYY and CDR2 EKD. The CDR3 runs 18 residues. The CDR3 nucleotides are TGTGCCTGTGACACCTTGATTGGGGGATACGGCAGCACCGATAAACTCATCTTT. Protein sequence: CACDTLIGGYGSTDKLIF.

V and J are TRDV2 and TRDJ1, with a possible D match to TRDD3 (5 bases). The CDR3 runs 15 residues. Germline V gene data show CDR1 as GEAIGNYY and CDR2 as EKD. Trimming pared 0 bases from V and 1 base from J, leaving 11 bases between. The CDR3 loop is CACDTWGLVTDKLIF. CDR3 DNA sequence: TGTGCCTGTGACACCTGGGGTCTTGTCACCGATAAACTCATCTTT.

Of note for this clone: A far larger clone is one nucleotide away, so this likely arose from a read error. Other DNA sequences in this sample translate to the same CDR3. The rearrangement uses TRDV2 and TRDJ3; TRDD3 agrees at 7 bases. The V segment lost 0 bases and the J segment 1 base; nucleotides outside the gene matches: 5. The CDR3 extends over 18 amino acids. CDR1 is GEAIGNYY and CDR2 is EKD in the germline V gene. The CDR3 nucleotides are TGTGCCTGTGACACCGTGCTGGGGGTATCCTGGGACACCCGACAGATGTTTTTC. Protein product: CACDTVLGVSWDTRQMFF.

No call was made for the V gene; the J gene is TRDJ1; the D call in the table, TRDD3, was not verified against the DNA. This CDR3 spans 26 amino acids. CDR3 region: CSGINAECICFLSWGPTGGFTDKLIF. The CDR3 DNA follows: TGCAGTGGTATCAACGCAGAGTGTATTTGCTTTCTCTCTTGGGGGCCCACTGGGGGATTCACCGATAAACTCATCTTT.

This clone is classed as medium-sized. Other DNA sequences in the sample encode the same CDR3. The rearrangement joins TRDV2 to TRDJ1, with 9 bases identical to TRDD3. J lost 0 bases, V lost 3 bases, and 16 bases had no gene match. The CDR3 loop spans 19 amino acids. In germline, CDR1 is GEAIGNYY, CDR2 EKD. CDR3 bases: TGTGCCTGTGACCCCGTTGCCCGAATACTGGGGGACCACACCGATAAACTCATCTTT. This encodes CACDPVARILGDHTDKLIF.

By proportion, this clone is large. The J gene is TRDJ1, the V gene TRDV2; TRDD3 matches at 12 bases. The length of the CDR3 is 17 residues. Germline V lookup: CDR1 GEAIGNYY, CDR2 EKD. Trimming cost V 3 bases and J 1 base; bases outside gene matches: 8. CDR3 DNA: TGTGCCTGTGACCCTGTACTGGGGGATACAAGCACCGATAAACTCATCTTT. Protein sequence: CACDPVLGDTSTDKLIF.

V usage is TRDV2 and J usage is TRDJ1, with 10 positions matching TRDD3. This CDR3 region has 18 residues. V lost 0 bases and J lost 0; bases outside the gene matches: 9. Germline V gene sequence: CDR1 GEAIGNYY, CDR2 EKD. The CDR3 loop reads CACDTLLGDPRHTDKLIF. The CDR3 DNA follows: TGTGCCTGTGACACCTTACTGGGGGATCCTCGGCACACCGATAAACTCATCTTT.

As concerns this clone: A clone one base away is much larger, so this may be a read error. Other nucleotide sequences in the sample specify the same CDR3. In nucleotides, the CDR3 is TGTGCCTGTGAGAACATTGTGGGGGATACGCAAGGGTTTCCTAAGCTCATCTTT. This encodes CACENIVGDTQGFPKLIF. This chain uses TRDV2 with TRDJ1; TRDD3 matches 11 bases. V shed 4 bases, J shed 11 bases, and the junction held 23 bases outside the gene matches. This CDR3 spans 18 amino acids. Germline loops: CDR1 GEAIGNYY, CDR2 EKD.

This clone is medium-sized within its sample. This chain links TRDV2 with TRDJ3; D is perhaps TRDD3 (6 bases). This CDR3 has 20 residues. V lost 7 bases and J lost 0, with 24 bases in between. The germline gives CDR1 GEAIGNYY, CDR2 EKD. CDR3 sequence (DNA): TGTGCCTGCTACCGAACCGTTGGGGGCCTTAGCTCCTGGGACACCCGACAGATGTTTTTC. Translation: CACYRTVGGLSSWDTRQMFF.

On this clone itself: A far larger clone is a single base away, which makes a read error likely. V usage is TRDV2 and J usage is TRDJ1; 8 positions match TRDD3. The CDR3 runs 22 residues. Germline loops: CDR1 GEAIGNYY, CDR2 EKD. Losses at the gene ends were 0 bases for V and 0 bases for J; bases not matched to a gene: 23. CDR3 DNA sequence: TGTGCCTGTGACACCGTGGAACCACATAGGGGGGGGATAAGCCAGTACACCGATAAACTCATCTTT. Translating it yields CACDTVEPHRGGISQYTDKLIF.

The gene calls are TRDV2 and TRDJ1, with 10 bases aligning to TRDD3. Germline V gene lookup returns CDR1 GEAIGNYY and CDR2 EKD. Unmatched junction bases numbered 18, after V lost 3 bases and J lost 0 bases. This CDR3 has 20 amino acids. The chain's CDR3 is CACDPAPYWGMPGNTDKLIF. CDR3 nucleotides: TGTGCCTGTGACCCAGCACCGTACTGGGGGATGCCGGGGAACACCGATAAACTCATCTTT.

By share, this clone ranks as medium-sized. The gene calls are TRDV2 and TRDJ1; 10 bases fit TRDD3. The V segment lost 0 bases and the J segment 4 bases; nucleotides outside the gene matches: 25. There are 22 residues in the CDR3. The V gene's germline CDR1 is GEAIGNYY and CDR2 EKD. The CDR3: CACDTVPPSLGDWAGDSDKLIF. In DNA, the CDR3 is TGTGCCTGTGACACCGTACCGCCCTCACTGGGGGATTGGGCGGGGGATAGCGATAAACTCATCTTT.

V is TRDV2 and J is TRDJ1; 7 positions agree with TRDD3. With 3 bases clipped from V and 0 bases from J, the junction kept 12 bases outside the gene matches. The germline V gene has CDR1 GEAIGNYY and CDR2 EKD. The CDR3 loop spans 17 amino acids. CDR3 sequence reads: CACDALLGAPYTDKLIF. CDR3 bases: TGTGCCTGTGACGCCCTGCTGGGGGCACCGTACACCGATAAACTCATCTTT.

A note on this clone: A far larger clone is only one base removed, so a read error is likely. This chain connects TRDV2 to TRDJ3; TRDD3 agrees at 7 bases. The CDR3 loop spans 20 amino acids. In germline, CDR1 is GEAIGNYY, CDR2 EKD. The CDR3 spells CAGDSAGGASPSWDTRQMFF. In nucleotides, the CDR3 is TGTGCCGGTGACTCGGCTGGGGGGGCTTCCCCTTCCTGGGACACCCGACAGATGTTTTTC.

The J gene is TRDJ1, the V gene TRDV2; 7 nucleotides line up with TRDD3. The CDR3 spans 15 residues. Germline CDR1 is GEAIGNYY and CDR2 is EKD. With 0 bases clipped from V and 0 bases from J, the junction kept 3 bases outside the gene matches. The CDR3: CACDTLLGNTDKLIF. The CDR3, as DNA: TGTGCCTGTGACACCCTACTGGGGAACACCGATAAACTCATCTTT.

The V gene is TRDV2, the J gene TRDJ1; perhaps TRDD3 as D (6 bases). Trimming took 2 bases from V and 0 from J, leaving 18 bases between them. CDR1 and CDR2 (germline): GEAIGNYY, EKD. CDR3 length: 17 amino acids. The CDR3 region is CACDIVLGTGYTDKLIF. In nucleotides, the CDR3 is TGTGCCTGTGACATCGTGCTGGGGACTGGGTACACCGATAAACTCATCTTT.

The CDR3 nucleotides read TGTGCCTGTGACACTTTAACTGGGGGACCCAGCTCCTGGGACACCCGACAGATGTTTTTC. Its protein is CACDTLTGGPSSWDTRQMFF. The chain uses TRDV2 and TRDJ3; the match to TRDD3 covers 9 bases. The CDR3 length is 20 residues. Germline CDR1 reads GEAIGNYY; CDR2 reads EKD. J gave up 0 bases and V 1 base, and 9 bases lay outside the gene matches.

The CDR3 DNA is TGTGCCTGTGACACCCTACTTTCGGGGGGCCAAAGCTCCTGGGACACCCGACAGATGTTTTTC. It specifies CACDTLLSGGQSSWDTRQMFF. This rearrangement joins TRDV2 to TRDJ3, with a tentative D call TRDD3 (5 bases). CDR1 GEAIGNYY and CDR2 EKD come from the germline V gene. With 0 bases removed from V and 0 bases from J, the gap between germline ends came to 20 bases. The CDR3 is made up of 21 amino acids.

A note on this clone: The amino acid sequence in TCRdb belongs to a much larger clone and departs from this DNA's translation at residue 3, likely a sequencing read error; the sequence shown is translated from the DNA. The rearrangement links TRDV2 to TRDJ1, with TRDD3 identical over 10 bases. The germline CDR1 and CDR2 sequences are GEAIGNYY and EKD. This CDR3 region has 18 residues. The CDR3 DNA reads TGTGCCTGGGACACCGTTTCCTCTCGTACTGGGGGATTTGCTAAACTCATCTTT. Translated, it gives CAWDTVSSRTGGFAKLIF.

A note on this clone: A far larger clone is one nucleotide away, so this likely arose from a read error. This sample also contains other DNA sequences that code for the same CDR3. The chain recombines TRDV2 with TRDJ1; TRDD3 is a possible D gene (6 bases). CDR1 GEAIGNYY and CDR2 EKD come from the germline V gene. The CDR3 has 15 amino acids. CDR3 region: CACVPLGGYTDKLIF. The CDR3 coding sequence is TGTGCCTGTGTCCCTCTTGGGGGGTACACCGATAAGCTCATCTTT.

Note on this clone: A much larger clone differs from this one at a single base, so this may be a read error. The chain recombines TRDV2 with TRDJ1, with TRDD3 matching 7 bases. Germline CDR1 is GEAIGNYY and CDR2 is EKD. CDR3 length: 19 residues. V shed 0 bases, J shed 4 bases, and the junction held 19 bases outside the gene matches. CDR3 DNA: TGTGCCTGTGACACCGTCGGTCGGCGTCTGGGGGTTTGGGACGATAAACTCATCTTT. It specifies CACDTVGRRLGVWDDKLIF.

The table lists this clone with a few counts. Here the CDR3 reads CACDTAGLLPTPGGTDKLIF. In nucleotides, the CDR3 is TGTGCCTGTGACACCGCTGGCCTTCTTCCTACGCCCGGGGGGACCGATAAACTCATCTTT. The genes are TRDV2 and TRDJ1; 8 bases map to TRDD2. V was pared by 0 bases and J by 2 bases, with 19 bases of the junction left unmatched. The CDR3 loop spans 20 amino acids. Looked up from germline, CDR1 is GEAIGNYY and CDR2 is EKD.

This clone qualifies as medium-sized. The genes are TRDV2 and TRDJ1; a possible D gene is TRDD3 (6 bases). Trimming removed 0 bases at V and 7 bases at J, with 17 bases between. This CDR3 has 15 residues. Looked up from germline, CDR1 is GEAIGNYY and CDR2 is EKD. The CDR3 loop reads CACDTMGSGEGKLIF. CDR3 nucleotide sequence: TGTGCCTGTGACACCATGGGGTCTGGGGAAGGTAAACTCATCTTT.